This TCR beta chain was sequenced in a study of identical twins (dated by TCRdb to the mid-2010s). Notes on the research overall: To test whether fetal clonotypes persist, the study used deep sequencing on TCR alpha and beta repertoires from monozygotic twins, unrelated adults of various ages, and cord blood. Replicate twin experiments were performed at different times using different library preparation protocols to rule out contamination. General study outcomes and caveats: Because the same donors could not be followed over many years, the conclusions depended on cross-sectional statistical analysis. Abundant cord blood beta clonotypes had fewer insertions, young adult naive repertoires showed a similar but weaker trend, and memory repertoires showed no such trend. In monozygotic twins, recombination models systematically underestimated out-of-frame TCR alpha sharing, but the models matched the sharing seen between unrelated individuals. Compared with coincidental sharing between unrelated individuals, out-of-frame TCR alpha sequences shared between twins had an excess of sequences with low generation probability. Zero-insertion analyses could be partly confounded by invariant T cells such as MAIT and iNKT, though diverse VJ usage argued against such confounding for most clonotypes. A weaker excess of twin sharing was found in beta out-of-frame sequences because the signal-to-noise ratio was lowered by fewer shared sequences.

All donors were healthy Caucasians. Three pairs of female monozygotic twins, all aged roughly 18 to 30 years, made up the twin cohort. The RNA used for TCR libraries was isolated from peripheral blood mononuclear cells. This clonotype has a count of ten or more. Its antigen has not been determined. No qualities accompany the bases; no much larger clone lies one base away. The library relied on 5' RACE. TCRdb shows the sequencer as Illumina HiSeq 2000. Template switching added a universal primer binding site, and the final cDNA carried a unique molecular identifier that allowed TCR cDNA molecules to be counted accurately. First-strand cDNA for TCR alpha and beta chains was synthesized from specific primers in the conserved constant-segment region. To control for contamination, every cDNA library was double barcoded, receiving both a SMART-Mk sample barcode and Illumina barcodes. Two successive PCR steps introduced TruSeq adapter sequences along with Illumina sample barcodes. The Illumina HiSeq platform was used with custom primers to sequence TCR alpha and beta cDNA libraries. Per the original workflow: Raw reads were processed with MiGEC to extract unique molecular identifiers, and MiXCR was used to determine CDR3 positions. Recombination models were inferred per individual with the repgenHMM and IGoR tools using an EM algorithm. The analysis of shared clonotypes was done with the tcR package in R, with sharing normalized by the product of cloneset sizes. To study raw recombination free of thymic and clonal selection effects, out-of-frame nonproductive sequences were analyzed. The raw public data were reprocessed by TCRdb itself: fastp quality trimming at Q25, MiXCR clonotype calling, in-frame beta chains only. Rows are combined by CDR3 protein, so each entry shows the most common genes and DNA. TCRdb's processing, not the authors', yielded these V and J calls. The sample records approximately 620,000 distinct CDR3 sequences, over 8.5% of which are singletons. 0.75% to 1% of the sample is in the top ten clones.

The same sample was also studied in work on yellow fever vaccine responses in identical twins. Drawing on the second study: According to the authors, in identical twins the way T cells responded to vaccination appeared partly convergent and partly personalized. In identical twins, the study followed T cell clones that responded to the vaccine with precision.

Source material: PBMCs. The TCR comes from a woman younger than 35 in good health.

The DNA sequence is TGTGCCAGCAGTTCCCCCGGGCCCAGGGAGGGTCAGCCCCAGCATTTT. It is translated as CASSSPGPREGQPQHF. The chain was built from TRBV12-3 or TRBV12-4 and TRBJ1-5, with TRBD1 as a weak D call on 5 bases. V loses 4 bases of germline sequence and J loses 6 bases, and the interval between the two ends is 19 bases. The CDR3 holds 16 amino acids from the cysteine to the phenylalanine. Solely the CDR3 DNA is kept, with 48 bases framed from the first base.